The clone carrying this T cell receptor beta chain was seen a single time. Its antigen is not identified. The CDR3 totals 14 residues. V shed 5 bases, J shed 5 bases, and the junction held 8 bases outside the gene matches. The V gene's germline CDR1 is MDHEN and CDR2 SYDVKM. The data belong to a study of T cell clones after liver transplantation. Background on the study: Draws occurred before transplant, before withdrawal, and after complete or failed withdrawal. Whole-study findings and limits: The donor-reactive repertoire was only partly measurable in two subjects, lacking donor cells.

TCRdb's copy holds only in-frame clones and misses some; the assay was immunoSEQ multiplex PCR. The data show tens of thousands of clones, with more than 85% seen just once and approximately 1% held by the top ten. Sequenced here: CD4+ T cells from blood, sampled approximately 27 months after liver transplant. The clonotype comes from a human patient who received a liver transplant. Some T cells may trace back to the graft donor. This chain connects TRBV28 to TRBJ1-1; the match to TRBD1 covers 7 bases. The CDR3 DNA follows: TGTGCCAGCAGTCACAACAGGGGTTGGACTGAAGCTTTCTTT. Protein product: CASSHNRGWTEAFF.